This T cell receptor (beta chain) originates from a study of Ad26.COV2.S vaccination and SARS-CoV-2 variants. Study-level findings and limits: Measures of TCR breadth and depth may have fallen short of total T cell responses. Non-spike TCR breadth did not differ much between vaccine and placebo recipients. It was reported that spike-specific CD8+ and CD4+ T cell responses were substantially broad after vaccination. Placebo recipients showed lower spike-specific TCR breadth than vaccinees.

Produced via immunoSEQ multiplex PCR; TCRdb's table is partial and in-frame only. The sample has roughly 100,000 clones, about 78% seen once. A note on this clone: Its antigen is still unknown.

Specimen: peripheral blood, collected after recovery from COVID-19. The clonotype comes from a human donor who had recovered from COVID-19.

This CDR3 reads CASSLVGGDNEQFF. The CDR3 DNA reads TGTGCCAGCAGCTTAGTGGGGGGGGACAATGAGCAGTTCTTC. This chain joins TRBV7-9 and TRBJ2-1; 7 bases fit TRBD2. The CDR3 spans 14 residues. V shed 1 base and J 5 bases; nucleotides not matched to a gene: 2. Germline V gives CDR1 SEHNR, CDR2 FQNEAQ (reference sequence).